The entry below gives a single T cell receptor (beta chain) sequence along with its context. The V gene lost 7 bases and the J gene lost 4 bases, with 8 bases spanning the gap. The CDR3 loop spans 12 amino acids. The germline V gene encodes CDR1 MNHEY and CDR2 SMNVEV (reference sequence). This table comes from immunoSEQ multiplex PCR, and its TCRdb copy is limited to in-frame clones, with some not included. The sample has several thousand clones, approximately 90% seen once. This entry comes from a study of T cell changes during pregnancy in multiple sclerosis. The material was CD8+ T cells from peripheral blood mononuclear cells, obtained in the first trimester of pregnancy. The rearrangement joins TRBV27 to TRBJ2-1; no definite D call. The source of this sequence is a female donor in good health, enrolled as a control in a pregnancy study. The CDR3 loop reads CASTTEYNEQFF. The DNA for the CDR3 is TGTGCCAGCACTACAGAGTACAATGAGCAGTTCTTC.